This TCR beta chain was sequenced for a study of tissue T cells after allogeneic stem cell transplantation. Specified time point: mouse harvest day 14 after allogeneic transplant. Mouse grafts combined 10^7 T-cell-depleted bone marrow cells with 10^6 splenic CD5+ T cells. Profiled with immunoSEQ multiplex PCR; TCRdb holds only in-frame clones, not every one. The sample carries 1,000 or so clones, roughly half recorded once. The sample was spleen. The receptors were sampled from a female BALB/c mouse given C57BL/6 T cells with graft-versus-host disease after an allogeneic hematopoietic cell transplant.

This clone was observed a handful of times. The gene names given are mouse names. The CDR3 end is not reached by the read, which stops 1 residue before it; the germline J gene fills it in. This chain joins TRBV12-2 and TRBJ2-5; D is perhaps TRBD1 (6 bases). V was shortened by 4 bases and J by 0 bases, with 10 bases between the two germline ends. Germline V gene sequence: CDR1 SGHLS, CDR2 HYDKME. The CDR3 consists of 14 residues. CDR3 region: CASSRTDNQDTQYF. CDR3 DNA (partial): TGTGCCAGCTCCCGGACAGATAACCAAGACACCCAGTAC.